These 10 T cell receptor beta chains came from one sample sequenced in a study of response to subunit inactivated influenza vaccine. MiXCR, run by TCRdb on the RT-PCR reads, gives a single entry per CDR3 protein. The table includes around 650,000 distinct CDR3 sequences, 15% to 18% detected once. This specimen consisted of PBMCs from blood, obtained less than 13 days after vaccination. The receptors come from a man in his fifties or sixties who received an inactivated influenza vaccine.

This clonotype was observed a few times. The V and J genes are TRBV6-2 or TRBV6-3 and TRBJ2-5; a weak D match, TRBD1 (5 bases). The V end was cut by 7 bases, the J end by 5 bases, with 17 bases between. The CDR3 loop spans 14 amino acids. CDR1 MNHEY and CDR2 SVGEGT come from the germline V gene. The CDR3 DNA reads as TGTGCCAGCACCCGCAGGGCCCCGGTCGAGACCCAGTACTTC. It yields the protein CASTRRAPVETQYF.

CDR3 DNA sequence: TGTGCCTGGAGTGTACGAAGCGGGGGTGGGCATGAGCAGTTCTTC. It is translated as CAWSVRSGGGHEQFF. This chain uses TRBV30 with TRBJ2-1; 8 nucleotides line up with TRBD2. CDR3 length: 15 residues. V shed 0 bases, J shed 8 bases, and the junction held 9 bases outside the gene matches. Germline CDR1 GTSNPN, CDR2 SVGIG (reference sequence).

This clonotype appeared a few times. The chain uses TRBV6-1 and TRBJ1-5; D is uncertain. The CDR3 is 12 residues long. Germline CDR1 MNHNS, CDR2 SASEGT. V lost 11 bases, J lost 6 bases, and 14 bases lay in between. CDR3 protein: CAARTATQPQHF. DNA of the CDR3: TGTGCCGCGAGGACGGCAACTCAGCCCCAGCATTTT.

This clonotype was observed a handful of times. In nucleotides, the CDR3 is TGTGCCTGTCGGGTTTGGGGCTCTAGCACAGATACGCAGTATTTT. Its translation: CACRVWGSSTDTQYF. The J gene is TRBJ2-3, the V gene TRBV30, with TRBD1 as a possible D gene (5 bases). V was shortened by 6 bases and J by 0 bases, with 16 bases between the two germline ends. The CDR3 is 15 residues long. The germline V gene encodes CDR1 GTSNPN and CDR2 SVGIG (reference sequence).

The chain uses TRBV23-1 and TRBJ2-2; D is uncertain. TRBV23-1 is recorded as an ORF, its role being uncertain. Trimming shortened V by 4 bases and J by 4 bases, and 7 bases separated the two germline ends. This CDR3 is 13 amino acids long. CDR3 DNA: TGCGCCAGCAGTCCACAGTGCACCGGGGAGCTGTTTTTT. Translation: CASSPQCTGELFF.

Only a few counts were recorded for this clonotype. The J gene is TRBJ1-2, the V gene TRBV2; D remains unclear. This CDR3 has 13 residues. Germline values: CDR1 SNHLY, CDR2 FYNNEI. Deletions cut 4 bases from V and 5 bases from J, with 11 bases between. In nucleotides, the CDR3 is TGTGCCAGCAGTGGATACAGAAGATATGGCTACACCTTC. It yields the protein CASSGYRRYGYTF.

This clonotype was found many times. V usage is TRBV12-3 or TRBV12-4 and J usage is TRBJ1-3; D remains unclear. Trimming removed 0 bases from V and 1 base from J, with 4 bases in between. This CDR3 has 14 amino acids. The CDR3 DNA reads TGTGCCAGCAGTTTAGCCGGGTCTGGAAACACCATATATTTT. Protein: CASSLAGSGNTIYF.

This clonotype was detected a few times. V gene TRBV29-1 combines with J gene TRBJ2-5; no definite D call. V was trimmed by 3 bases and J by 0 bases, leaving 8 bases between them. Germline V gives CDR1 SQVTM, CDR2 ANQGSEA. This CDR3 contains 13 residues. CDR3 coding DNA: TGCAGCGTTGACCGGGCAAACCAAGAGACCCAGTACTTC. The encoded protein is CSVDRANQETQYF.

This clonotype was counted ten times or more. This sequence joins TRBV6-1 and TRBJ2-5; the D is unclear. CDR3 size: 14 residues. Germline-derived CDR1 and CDR2 are MNHNS and SASEGT. V was shortened by 6 bases and J by 5 bases, with 16 bases between the two germline ends. The CDR3 loop is CASRPVLSQETQYF. CDR3 DNA sequence: TGTGCCAGCAGACCAGTCCTTTCACAGGAGACCCAGTACTTC.

A single count supports this clonotype. The chain joins TRBV18 to TRBJ2-1, with TRBD2 identical over 10 bases. Germline CDR1 is KGHSH and CDR2 is LQKENI. The CDR3 extends over 18 amino acids. V gave up 3 bases and J gave up 0 bases; unmatched junction bases: 8. CDR3 nucleotides: TGTGCCAGCTCACCCAGACTAGCGGGCTCCCTCTCCTACAATGAGCAGTTCTTC. It is translated as CASSPRLAGSLSYNEQFF. The full variable domain, completed using reference TRBV18 and TRBJ2-1, is NAGVMQNPRHLVRRRGQEARLRCSPMKGHSHVYWYRQLPEEGLKFMVYLQKENIIDESGMPKERFSAEFPKEGPSILRIQQVVRGDSAAYFCASSPRLAGSLSYNEQFFGPGTRLTVL.